This T cell receptor (beta chain) was sequenced for a study of blood T cell repertoires in COVID-19. Turning to the study itself: COVID-19 samples, acute and convalescent, were from the United States, Italy and Spain.

In the authors' workflow: Amplification of reference gene primers was used by the study to estimate nucleated cell counts. Measured with immunoSEQ multiplex PCR; TCRdb has only the in-frame clones, and not every one. V and J calls and clone size are given by that table; D and trimming were obtained from the DNA. The sample includes about 62,000 clones, 80% to 90% of them seen just once. This CDR3 has 12 amino acids. The V gene lost 0 bases and the J gene lost 7 bases, with 6 bases spanning the gap. Germline V gene data show CDR1 as ENHRY and CDR2 as SYGVKD. Seattle patients were enrolled while actively infected and followed longitudinally.

The receptor's source is a woman in her sixties or seventies with COVID-19, enrolled during active disease. Sequenced: peripheral blood. The V and J genes are TRBV10-3 and TRBJ1-1, with D unclear. Written as DNA, the CDR3 is TGTGCCATCAGTGAGTCTCCACTTGAAGCTTTCTTT. It encodes CAISESPLEAFF.